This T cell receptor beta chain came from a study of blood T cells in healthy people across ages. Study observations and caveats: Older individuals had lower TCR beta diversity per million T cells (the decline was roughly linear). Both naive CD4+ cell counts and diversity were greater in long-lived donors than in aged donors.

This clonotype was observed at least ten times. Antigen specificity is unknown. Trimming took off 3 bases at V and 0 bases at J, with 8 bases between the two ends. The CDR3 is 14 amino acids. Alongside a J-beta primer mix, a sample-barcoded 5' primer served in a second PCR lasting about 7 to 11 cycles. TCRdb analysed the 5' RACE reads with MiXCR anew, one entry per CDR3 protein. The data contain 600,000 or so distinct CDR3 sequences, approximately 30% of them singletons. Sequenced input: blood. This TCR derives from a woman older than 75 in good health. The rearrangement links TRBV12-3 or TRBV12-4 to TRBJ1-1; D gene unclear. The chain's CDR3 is CASSLSQLNTEAFF. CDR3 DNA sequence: TGTGCCAGCAGTTTGAGCCAGTTGAACACTGAAGCTTTCTTT.